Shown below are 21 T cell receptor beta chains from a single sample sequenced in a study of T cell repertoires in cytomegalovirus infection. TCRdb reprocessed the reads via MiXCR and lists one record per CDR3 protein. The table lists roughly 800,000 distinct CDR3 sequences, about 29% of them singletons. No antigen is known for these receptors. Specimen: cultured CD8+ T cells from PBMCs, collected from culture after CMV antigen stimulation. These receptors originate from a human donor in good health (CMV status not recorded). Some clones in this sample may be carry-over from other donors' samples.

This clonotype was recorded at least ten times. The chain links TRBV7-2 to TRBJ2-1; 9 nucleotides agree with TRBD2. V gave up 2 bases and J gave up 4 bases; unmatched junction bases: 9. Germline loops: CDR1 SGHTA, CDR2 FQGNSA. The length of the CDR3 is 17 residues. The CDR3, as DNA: TGTGCCAGCAGCTTATTTGTCGCGGGGGGGCAGTACAATGAGCAGTTCTTC. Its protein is CASSLFVAGGQYNEQFF.

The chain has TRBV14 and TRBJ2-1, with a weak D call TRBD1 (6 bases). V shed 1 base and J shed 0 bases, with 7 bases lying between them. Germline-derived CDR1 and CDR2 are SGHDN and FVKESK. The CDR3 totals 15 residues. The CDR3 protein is CASSQGTASYNEQFF. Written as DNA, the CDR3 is TGTGCCAGCAGCCAAGGGACAGCCTCCTACAATGAGCAGTTCTTC.

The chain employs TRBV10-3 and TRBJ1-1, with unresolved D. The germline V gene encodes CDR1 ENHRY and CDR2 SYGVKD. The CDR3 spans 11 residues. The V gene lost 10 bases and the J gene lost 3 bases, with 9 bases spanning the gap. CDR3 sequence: CATFTDTEAFF. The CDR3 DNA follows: TGTGCCACCTTCACGGACACTGAAGCTTTCTTT.

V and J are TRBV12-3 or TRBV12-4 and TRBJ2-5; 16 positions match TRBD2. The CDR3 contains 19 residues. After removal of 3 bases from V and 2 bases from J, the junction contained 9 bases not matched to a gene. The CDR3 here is CASSFPGLAGGLDQETQYF. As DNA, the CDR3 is TGTGCCAGCAGTTTCCCGGGACTAGCGGGGGGGCTTGATCAAGAGACCCAGTACTTC.

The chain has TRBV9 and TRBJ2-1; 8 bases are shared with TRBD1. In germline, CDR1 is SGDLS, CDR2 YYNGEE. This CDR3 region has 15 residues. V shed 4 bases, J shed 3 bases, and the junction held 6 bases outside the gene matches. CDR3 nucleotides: TGTGCCAGCAGCCCCTCGACAGGGGACTACAATGAGCAGTTCTTC. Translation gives CASSPSTGDYNEQFF. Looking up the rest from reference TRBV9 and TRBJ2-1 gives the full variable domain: DSGVTQTPKHLITATGQRVTLRCSPRSGDLSVYWYQQSLDQGLQFLIQYYNGEERAKGNILERFSAQQFPDLHSELNLSSLELGDSALYFCASSPSTGDYNEQFFGPGTRLTVL.

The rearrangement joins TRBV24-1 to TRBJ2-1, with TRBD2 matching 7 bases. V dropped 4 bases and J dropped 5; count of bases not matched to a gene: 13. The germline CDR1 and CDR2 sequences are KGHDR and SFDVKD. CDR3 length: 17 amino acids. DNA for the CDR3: TGTGCCACCAGTGAGAACATCTTAGCGGGCATCCACAATGAGCAGTTCTTC. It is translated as CATSENILAGIHNEQFF.

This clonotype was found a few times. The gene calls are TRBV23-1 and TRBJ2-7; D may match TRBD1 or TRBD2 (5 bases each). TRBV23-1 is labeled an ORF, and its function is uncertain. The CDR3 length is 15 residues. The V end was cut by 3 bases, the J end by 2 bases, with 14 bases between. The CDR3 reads CASSHLRDLPYEQYV. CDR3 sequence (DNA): TGCGCCAGCAGTCACCTCCGGGACCTACCCTACGAGCAGTACGTC.

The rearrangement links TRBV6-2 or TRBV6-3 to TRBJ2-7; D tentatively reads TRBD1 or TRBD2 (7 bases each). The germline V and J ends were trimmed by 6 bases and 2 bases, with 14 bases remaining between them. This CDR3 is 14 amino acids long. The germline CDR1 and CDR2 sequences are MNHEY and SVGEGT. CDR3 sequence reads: CASSQTGRAYEQYV. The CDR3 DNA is TGTGCCAGCAGCCAGACAGGGAGGGCCTACGAGCAGTACGTC.

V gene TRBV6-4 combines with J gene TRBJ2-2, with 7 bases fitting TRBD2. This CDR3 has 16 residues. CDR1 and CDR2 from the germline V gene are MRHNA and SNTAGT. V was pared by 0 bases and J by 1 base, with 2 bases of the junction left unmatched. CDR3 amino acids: CASSDSQRGNTGELFF. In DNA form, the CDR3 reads TGTGCCAGCAGTGACTCCCAGCGGGGGAACACCGGGGAGCTGTTTTTT.

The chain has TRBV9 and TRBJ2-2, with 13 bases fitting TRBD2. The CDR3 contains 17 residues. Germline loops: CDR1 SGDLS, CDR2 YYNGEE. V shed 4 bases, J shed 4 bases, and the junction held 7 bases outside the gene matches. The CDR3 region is CASSRTSGGRGTGELFF. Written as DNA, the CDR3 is TGTGCCAGCAGCCGGACTAGCGGGGGCAGGGGCACCGGGGAGCTGTTTTTT.

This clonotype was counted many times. CDR3 residues: CASSLGLAGGGNIQYF. CDR3 nucleotides: TGTGCCAGCAGCTTGGGACTAGCGGGGGGGGGAAACATTCAGTACTTC. The chain combines TRBV7-2 with TRBJ2-4, with TRBD2 matching over 16 bases. CDR3 length: 16 residues. Trimming took 3 bases from V and 6 from J; bases not matched to a gene: 2. CDR1 is SGHTA, CDR2 FQGNSA, per germline. The full variable domain, rest sourced from reference TRBV7-2 and TRBJ2-4, is GAGVSQSPSNKVTEKGKDVELRCDPISGHTALYWYRQSLGQGLEFLIYFQGNSAPDKSGLPSDRFSAERTGGSVSTLTIQRTQQEDSAVYLCASSLGLAGGGNIQYFGAGTRLSVL.

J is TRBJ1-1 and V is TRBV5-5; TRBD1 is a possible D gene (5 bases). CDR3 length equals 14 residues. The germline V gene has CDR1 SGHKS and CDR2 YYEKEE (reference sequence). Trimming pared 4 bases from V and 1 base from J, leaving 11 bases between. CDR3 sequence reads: CASSQGHGNTEAFF. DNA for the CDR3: TGTGCCAGCAGCCAAGGACACGGGAACACTGAAGCTTTCTTT. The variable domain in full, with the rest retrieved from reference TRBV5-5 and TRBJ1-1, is DAGVTQSPTHLIKTRGQQVTLRCSPISGHKSVSWYQQVLGQGPQFIFQYYEKEERGRGNFPDRFSARQFPNYSSELNVNALLLGDSALYLCASSQGHGNTEAFFGQGTRLTVV.

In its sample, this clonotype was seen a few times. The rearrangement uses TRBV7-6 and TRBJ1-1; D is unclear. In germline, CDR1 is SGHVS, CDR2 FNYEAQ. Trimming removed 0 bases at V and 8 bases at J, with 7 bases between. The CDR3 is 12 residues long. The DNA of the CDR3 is TGTGCCAGCAGCTTAGCGGTCAGGGAAGCTTTCTTT. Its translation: CASSLAVREAFF.

DNA for the CDR3: TGTGCCAGCAGTTTCCTTGGTGTCCAGGCGAAAGGCTACACCTTC. Amino acid sequence: CASSFLGVQAKGYTF. The V and J genes are TRBV6-2 or TRBV6-3 and TRBJ1-2; D ambiguous. CDR3 length: 15 residues. CDR1 is MNHEY, CDR2 SVGEGT, per germline. V lost 4 bases to trimming and J lost 8 bases, with 20 bases between them.

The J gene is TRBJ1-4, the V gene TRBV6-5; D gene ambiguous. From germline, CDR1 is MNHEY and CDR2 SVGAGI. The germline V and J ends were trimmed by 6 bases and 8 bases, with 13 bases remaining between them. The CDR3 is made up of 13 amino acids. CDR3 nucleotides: TGTGCCAGCAGCCCCGGTAGGGTGGAAAAACTGTTTTTT. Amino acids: CASSPGRVEKLFF.

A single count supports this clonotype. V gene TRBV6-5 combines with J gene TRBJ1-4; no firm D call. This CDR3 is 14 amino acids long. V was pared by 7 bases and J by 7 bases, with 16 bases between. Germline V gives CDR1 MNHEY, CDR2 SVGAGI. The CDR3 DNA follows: TGTGCCAGCACCGACTCCTTTTTCTGTGAAAAACTGTTTTTT. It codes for CASTDSFFCEKLFF.

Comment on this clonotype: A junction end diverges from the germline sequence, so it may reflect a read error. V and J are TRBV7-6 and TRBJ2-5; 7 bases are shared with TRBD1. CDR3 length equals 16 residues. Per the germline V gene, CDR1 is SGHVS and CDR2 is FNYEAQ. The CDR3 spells CASGLGLGTEQETQYF. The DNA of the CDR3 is TGTGCCAGCGGCTTAGGCCTCGGGACAGAGCAAGAGACCCAGTACTTC.

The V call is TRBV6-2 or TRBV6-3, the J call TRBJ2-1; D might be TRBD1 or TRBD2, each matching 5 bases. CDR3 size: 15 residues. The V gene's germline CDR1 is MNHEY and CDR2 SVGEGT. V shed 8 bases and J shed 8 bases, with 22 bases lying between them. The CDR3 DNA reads TGTGCCAGCCAATTCGTTGGGGGTGTTCTGGATGAGCAGTTCTTC. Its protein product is CASQFVGGVLDEQFF.

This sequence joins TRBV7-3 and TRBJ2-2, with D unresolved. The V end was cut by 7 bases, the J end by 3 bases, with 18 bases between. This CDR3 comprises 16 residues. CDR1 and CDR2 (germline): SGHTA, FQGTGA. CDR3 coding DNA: TGTGCCAGCACCCTTTCAGGTCGGTCTCACACCGGGGAGCTGTTTTTT. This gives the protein CASTLSGRSHTGELFF.

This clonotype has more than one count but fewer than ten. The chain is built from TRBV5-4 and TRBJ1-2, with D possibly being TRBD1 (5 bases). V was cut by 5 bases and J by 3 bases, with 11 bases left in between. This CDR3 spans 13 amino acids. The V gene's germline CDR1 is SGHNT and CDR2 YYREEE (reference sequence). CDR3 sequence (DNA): TGTGCCAGCAGGGGGGAGGCCTACTATGGCTACACCTTC. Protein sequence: CASRGEAYYGYTF. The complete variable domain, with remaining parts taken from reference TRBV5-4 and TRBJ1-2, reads ETGVTQSPTHLIKTRGQQVTLRCSSQSGHNTVSWYQQALGQGPQFIFQYYREEENGRGNFPPRFSGLQFPNYSSELNVNALELDDSALYLCASRGEAYYGYTFGSGTRLTVV.

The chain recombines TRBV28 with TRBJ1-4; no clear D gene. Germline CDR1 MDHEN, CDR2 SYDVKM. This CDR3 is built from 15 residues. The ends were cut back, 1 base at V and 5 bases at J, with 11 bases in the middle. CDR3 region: CASSLYKAVNEKLFF. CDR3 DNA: TGTGCCAGCAGTTTATATAAGGCAGTGAATGAAAAACTGTTTTTT.